This T cell receptor beta chain was retrieved from a study of blood T cell repertoires in COVID-19. Study background: The origin of the acute and convalescent COVID-19 samples was the United States, Italy and Spain. Sources were T cells, B-cell-depleted T cells, or PBMCs; the material itself was cDNA or gDNA.

Authors' processing steps: Estimated nucleated cell counts came from reference gene primer amplification. TCRdb's table, derived via immunoSEQ multiplex PCR, lists solely in-frame clones and lacks some. That table gives V, J and clone size, and the DNA gave D and trimming. The table has 500,000 to 600,000 clones, around nine tenths seen once. Enrollment of patients from Seattle took place during active infection, with longitudinal follow-up. Sequencing used peripheral blood. This receptor was obtained from a woman aged 50 to 60 with COVID-19, enrolled during active disease.

CDR3 residues: CASSPGTGFSGNTIYF. CDR3 nucleotide sequence: TGCGCCAGCAGCCCGGGGACAGGATTCTCTGGAAACACCATATATTTT. The J gene is TRBJ1-3, the V gene TRBV4-1, with TRBD1 identical over 8 bases. The V gene's germline CDR1 is MGHRA and CDR2 YSYEKL. The CDR3 is 16 amino acids. J gave up 0 bases and V 4 bases, and 5 bases lay outside the gene matches.